Presented here are 18 T cell receptor beta chains from one specimen sequenced in a study of shared clonotypes between healthy human individuals (dated by TCRdb to the early 2020s). CD8 naive samples were CD45RO-negative cells positively selected for CCR7, giving a CD45RA+CCR7+ population that excluded TemRA cells. Library creation used the immunoSEQ multiplex PCR assay. Here the immuneACCESS table is served through TCRdb, limited to in-frame sequences with V and J called. Missing clones are a known gap in these copies; in checked studies unresolved V genes cover under half, and the rest lacks a known reason. The sample contains about 680,000 clones, 92% of them found a single time. Approximately 24% of the sample lies in the top ten. The sequencing input was naive CD8+ T cells sorted from blood. Explained via the paper, the cell subset or site label denotes: CD45RA+CCR7+. These receptors originate from a man aged 25 to 45 in good health.

This clone came up once. The chain recombines TRBV7-6 with TRBJ1-4; 8 bases fit TRBD1. The V gene's germline CDR1 is SGHVS and CDR2 FNYEAQ. J lost 4 bases, V lost 7 bases, and 8 bases had no gene match. The CDR3 spans 15 residues. The CDR3 DNA reads TGTGCCAGCATACCGACAGGGGCACTTAATGAAAAACTGTTTTTT. This translates into CASIPTGALNEKLFF.

CDR3: CASAWAGGSSYEQYF. Written as DNA, the CDR3 is TGTGCCAGCGCCTGGGCGGGGGGGAGCTCCTACGAGCAGTACTTC. This sequence joins TRBV27 and TRBJ2-7, with 9 bases identical to TRBD2. V lost 8 bases to trimming and J lost 0 bases; unmatched junction nucleotides: 8. The CDR3 has 15 amino acids. The germline gives CDR1 MNHEY, CDR2 SMNVEV (reference sequence).

This chain links TRBV6-5 with TRBJ2-1; 13 bases line up with TRBD2. The germline V gene has CDR1 MNHEY and CDR2 SVGAGI. The CDR3 spans 16 residues. After removal of 2 bases from V and 12 bases from J, the junction contained 10 bases not matched to a gene. Written as DNA, the CDR3 is TGTGCCAGCAGTTACAGAATGGGACTAGCGGGAACGGGGCAGTTCTTC. Encoded protein: CASSYRMGLAGTGQFF.

This clone was seen once. The J gene is TRBJ2-7, the V gene TRBV19, with D perhaps TRBD1 (5 bases). Germline assignment: CDR1 LNHDA and CDR2 SQIVND (reference sequence). V lost 4 bases to trimming and J lost 4 bases, with 11 bases between them. This CDR3 comprises 13 residues. The CDR3 region is CASSTGAGYEQYF. The CDR3, as DNA: TGTGCCAGTAGTACAGGAGCAGGGTACGAGCAGTACTTC.

A note on this clone: At one of its ends the junction is not consistent with the germline gene, which may arise from a read error. V gene TRBV7-7 combines with J gene TRBJ2-1, with unresolved D. Germline-derived CDR1 and CDR2 are SSHAT and FNYEAQ (reference sequence). The CDR3 is made up of 13 amino acids. Here the CDR3 DNA reads TGTGCTAGCAGCTTAGAACACCACAATGAGCAGTTCTTC. It is translated as CASSLEHHNEQFF.

The rearrangement uses TRBV27 and TRBJ2-1, with D unclear. In germline, CDR1 is MNHEY, CDR2 SMNVEV (reference sequence). The CDR3 covers 14 residues. V was clipped by 7 bases and J by 7 bases, with 17 bases between them. The CDR3 region has the DNA TGTGCCAGCACCTGGACCCCCGTTTCTAATGAGCAGTTCTTC. Its protein is CASTWTPVSNEQFF.

The rearrangement links TRBV5-5 to TRBJ2-4; weak D call: TRBD1 (6 bases). Between the trimmed V and J ends, which lost 2 bases and 3 bases, there was a span of 21 bases. CDR1 and CDR2 from the germline V gene are SGHKS and YYEKEE (reference sequence). The CDR3 runs to 18 residues. The DNA for the CDR3 is TGTGCCAGCAGCTTTTTGTTGGGTCAGGGGTTGGTCAAAAACATTCAGTACTTC. Translating gives CASSFLLGQGLVKNIQYF.

For the CDR3, the DNA is TGTGCCAGCAGCACGCAGACAGGGGTTCAAGAGACCCAGTACTTC. Translating it yields CASSTQTGVQETQYF. The chain links TRBV7-3 to TRBJ2-5; 8 bases line up with TRBD1. Looked up from germline, CDR1 is SGHTA and CDR2 is FQGTGA. Unmatched junction bases numbered 7, after V lost 5 bases and J lost 2 bases. This CDR3 is 15 amino acids long.

J is TRBJ1-1 and V is TRBV5-6; 8 bases are shared with TRBD1. The CDR3 contains 13 residues. Trimming took 3 bases from V and 8 from J; bases not matched to a gene: 6. From germline, CDR1 is SGHDT and CDR2 YYEEEE. CDR3: CASSSGTGEEAFF. CDR3 nucleotides: TGTGCCAGCAGCTCCGGGACAGGAGAAGAAGCTTTCTTT. The entire variable domain, with the rest obtained from reference TRBV5-6 and TRBJ1-1, is as follows: DAGVTQSPTHLIKTRGQQVTLRCSPKSGHDTVSWYQQALGQGPQFIFQYYEEEERQRGNFPDRFSGHQFPNYSSELNVNALLLGDSALYLCASSSGTGEEAFFGQGTRLTVV.

The genes are TRBV10-1 and TRBJ2-1; D possibly corresponds to TRBD1 (7 bases). Germline-derived CDR1 and CDR2 are WNHNN and SYGVQD (reference sequence). This CDR3 region has 13 residues. The CDR3 nucleotides read TGCGGCAGGGGGGCCGGATCCTACAATGAGCAGTTCTTC. It codes for CGRGAGSYNEQFF.

The chain couples TRBV7-9 to TRBJ2-5; 7 bases line up with TRBD1. CDR3 length: 16 amino acids. The V gene's germline CDR1 is SEHNR and CDR2 FQNEAQ (reference sequence). The trim removed 0 bases at V and 5 bases at J, leaving 9 bases unmatched. The CDR3 nucleotides are TGTGCCAGCAGCTTAGCCACAGGGGCTATTCGGGAGACCCAGTACTTC. Amino acid sequence: CASSLATGAIRETQYF. The whole variable domain, filled in from reference TRBV7-9 and TRBJ2-5, reads DTGVSQNPRHKITKRGQNVTFRCDPISEHNRLYWYRQTLGQGPEFLTYFQNEAQLEKSRLLSDRFSAERPKGSFSTLEIQRTEQGDSAMYLCASSLATGAIRETQYFGPGTRLLVL.

As DNA, the CDR3 is TGTGCCAGCAGCTTAGGCGCTCCTACAGGGGGCGTCGGCACTGAAGCTTTCTTT. As protein: CASSLGAPTGGVGTEAFF. The chain couples TRBV7-9 to TRBJ1-1, with 9 positions matching TRBD1. Per germline, CDR1 SEHNR and CDR2 FQNEAQ (reference sequence). The CDR3 consists of 18 residues. With 1 base clipped from V and 4 bases from J, the junction kept 13 bases outside the gene matches.

This chain uses TRBV5-5 with TRBJ2-7, with a tentative D call TRBD1 (6 bases). Germline loops: CDR1 SGHKS, CDR2 YYEKEE (reference sequence). The CDR3 sequence is 13 residues long. Trimming removed 1 base from V and 2 bases from J, with 7 bases in between. CDR3 sequence reads: CASSLRDTYEQYF. In DNA form, the CDR3 reads TGTGCCAGCAGCTTGAGGGACACCTACGAGCAGTACTTC.

The CDR3 bases are TGTGCCAGTAGTATAGGTACAGGATTCCGGGATCAGCCCCAGCATTTT. Its protein is CASSIGTGFRDQPQHF. The rearrangement links TRBV19 to TRBJ1-5; D is perhaps TRBD1 (5 bases). Trimming removed 1 base at V and 5 bases at J, with 15 bases between. CDR3 size: 16 residues. CDR1 and CDR2 (germline): LNHDA, SQIVND (reference sequence).

The chain carries TRBV27 and TRBJ2-3; tentatively, D is TRBD2 (6 bases). This CDR3 has 14 amino acids. Trimming removed 7 bases at V and 6 bases at J, with 17 bases between. The germline gives CDR1 MNHEY, CDR2 SMNVEV (reference sequence). The CDR3 nucleotides read TGTGCCAGCAATCCCAGCGGGCCCTGGGATACGCAGTATTTT. Translation gives CASNPSGPWDTQYF.

The chain links TRBV6-5 to TRBJ2-1; 7 nucleotides agree with TRBD2. V lost 0 bases to trimming and J lost 9 bases; unmatched junction nucleotides: 11. Germline V gene data show CDR1 as MNHEY and CDR2 as SVGAGI. The CDR3 totals 16 residues. This CDR3 reads CASSYSTRGMGGEQFF. As DNA, the CDR3 is TGTGCCAGCAGTTACTCGACGCGGGGGATGGGGGGTGAGCAGTTCTTC.

The chain employs TRBV7-9 and TRBJ2-2, with 11 bases matching TRBD2. After removal of 8 bases from V and 6 bases from J, the junction contained 5 bases not matched to a gene. Germline assignment: CDR1 SEHNR and CDR2 FQNEAQ (reference sequence). CDR3 size: 14 residues. This chain's CDR3 is CASPSLAGAGELFF. The DNA of the CDR3 is TGTGCCAGCCCGTCACTAGCGGGGGCCGGGGAGCTGTTTTTT.

The V call is TRBV7-9, the J call TRBJ2-1; perhaps TRBD2 as D (6 bases). V shed 5 bases and J shed 7 bases, with 15 bases lying between them. The CDR3 contains 14 residues. Germline V gene lookup returns CDR1 SEHNR and CDR2 FQNEAQ (reference sequence). The chain's CDR3 is CASSLGEGRNEQFF. Written as DNA, the CDR3 is TGTGCCAGCAGCCTAGGCGAGGGGAGGAATGAGCAGTTCTTC.